This T cell receptor beta chain comes out of a study of CXCR3-negative and CXCR3-positive naive CD8 T cells. Study as a whole: With about 1.5 +/- 0.3 million reads per library, the TRB reads numbered around 140 million in total. Study-wide findings and caveats: For the naive subsets, surface CD5 was similar, and TCR strength was inferred from TRB CDR3 properties. Within a donor, both naive subsets shared TRBV-TRBJ usage, unlike memory cells. The TRB CDR3s that CXCR3-positive naive cells carried were more hydrophobic than those of CXCR3-negative naive cells.

Triplicate sorts, fewer than 350,000 cells apiece, were made for each CD8+ T cell subset. Regarding this clonotype: Its matching antigen is unknown.

With UMI labels, 5' RACE was used to prepare the TRB cDNA libraries. No DNA is given; TCRdb re-called the 5' RACE reads and lists each CDR3 protein once. This table lists some 53,000 distinct CDR3 sequences. The sequence was collected from a human donor in good health. Some clones in this sample may be carry-over from other donors' samples. The specimen sequenced was naive CXCR3+ CD8+ T cells from blood. Subset meaning: CD45RO-CCR7+CD27+CD95- naive CD8+ T cells expressing CXCR3 (TNR3+).

CDR3: CASSRRDRVYEQYF. The V call is TRBV4-2, the J call TRBJ2-7; TCRdb returns TRBD1, unconfirmable since there is no DNA. CDR1 LGHNA and CDR2 YNFKEQ come from the germline V gene. The CDR3 has 14 residues.